The 22 T cell receptor beta chains in this list originate from one sample, sequenced in a study of blood T cell repertoires in COVID-19. Assay used: immunoSEQ multiplex PCR; TCRdb lists only in-frame clones, some missing. The profile covers 150,000 to 200,000 clones, with approximately 80% appearing a single time and approximately 12% taken by the ten largest. What was sequenced was peripheral blood. These receptors were collected from a woman aged 80 or over with COVID-19, enrolled during active disease.

This rearrangement joins TRBV30 to TRBJ2-6, with 9 bases aligning to TRBD1. The CDR3 runs 16 residues. CDR1 and CDR2 from the germline V gene are GTSNPN and SVGIG (reference sequence). J was trimmed by 0 bases and V by 7 bases; bases with no gene match: 7. CDR3 coding DNA: TGTGCCTTACAGGGGGCAATGTACTCTGGGGCCAACGTCCTGACTTTC. This codes for CALQGAMYSGANVLTF.

This clone was counted a single time. The chain carries TRBV7-9 and TRBJ1-1, with unresolved D. In germline, CDR1 is SEHNR, CDR2 FQNEAQ (reference sequence). The CDR3 spans 16 residues. Trimming took 5 bases from V and 7 from J, leaving 23 bases between them. This CDR3 is CASSPLATDTRNEAFF. CDR3 coding DNA: TGTGCCAGCAGCCCCCTAGCGACTGACACAAGGAATGAAGCTTTCTTT.

The genes are TRBV6-2 or TRBV6-3 and TRBJ2-3; tentative D call: TRBD2 (6 bases). The CDR3 runs to 16 residues. The germline V gene encodes CDR1 MNHEY and CDR2 SVGEGT. Deletions cut 3 bases from V and 0 bases from J, with 13 bases between. The CDR3 loop reads CASSYGIAVSTDTQYF. The DNA for the CDR3 is TGTGCCAGCAGTTATGGGATAGCGGTTAGCACAGATACGCAGTATTTT.

CDR3 nucleotide sequence: TGTGCCAGCAGCTTTGGAGGACTACCCAGCACAGATACGCAGTATTTT. This sequence encodes CASSFGGLPSTDTQYF. V gene TRBV13 combines with J gene TRBJ2-3; tentative D call: TRBD2 (6 bases). The CDR3 is 16 residues long. Germline values: CDR1 PRHDT, CDR2 FYEKMQ (reference sequence). Trimming took off 3 bases at V and 0 bases at J, with 13 bases between the two ends.

The chain carries TRBV27 and TRBJ2-1; TRBD1 aligns across 10 bases. Trimming took 5 bases from V and 8 from J; bases not matched to a gene: 12. In germline, CDR1 is MNHEY, CDR2 SMNVEV (reference sequence). The CDR3 sequence is 16 residues long. CDR3 region: CASSTYGTGVHDEQFF. The CDR3 nucleotides read TGTGCCAGCAGTACCTACGGGACAGGGGTTCACGATGAGCAGTTCTTC.

V is TRBV28 and J is TRBJ1-1; 9 bases match TRBD1. The V segment lost 6 bases and the J segment 11 bases; nucleotides outside the gene matches: 25. CDR1 MDHEN and CDR2 SYDVKM come from the germline V gene. The CDR3 totals 18 residues. CDR3 DNA: TGTGCCAGCAGGGGGACAGGGTGGGAGCGTTATCAATTCGGGACGGCTTTCTTT. It codes for CASRGTGWERYQFGTAFF. Combining the CDR3 with reference TRBV28 and TRBJ1-1 gives the whole variable domain DVKVTQSSRYLVKRTGEKVFLECVQDMDHENMFWYRQDPGLGLRLIYFSYDVKMKEKGDIPEGYSVSREKKERFSLILESASTNQTSMYLCASRGTGWERYQFGTAFFGQGTRLTVV.

CDR3 loop: CATSDPGTGGIYGYTF. CDR3 sequence (DNA): TGTGCCACCAGTGATCCTGGGACAGGGGGCATCTATGGCTACACCTTC. The chain couples TRBV24-1 to TRBJ1-2; 12 bases agree with TRBD1. The CDR3 is 16 amino acids. V lost 3 bases to trimming and J lost 4 bases; unmatched junction nucleotides: 5. Germline-derived CDR1 and CDR2 are KGHDR and SFDVKD.

V gene TRBV19 combines with J gene TRBJ1-5; maybe TRBD1 (6 bases). The CDR3 consists of 15 residues. Germline V CDR1 and CDR2: LNHDA, SQIVND (reference sequence). V lost 6 bases, J lost 3 bases, and 15 bases lay in between. This CDR3 is CASRSGTLSNQPQHF. The CDR3, as DNA: TGTGCCAGTAGAAGCGGGACACTTTCCAATCAGCCCCAGCATTTT. The entire variable domain, with the rest obtained from reference TRBV19 and TRBJ1-5, is as follows: DGGITQSPKYLFRKEGQNVTLSCEQNLNHDAMYWYRQDPGQGLRLIYYSQIVNDFQKGDIAEGYSVSREKKESFPLTVTSAQKNPTAFYLCASRSGTLSNQPQHFGDGTRLSIL.

The CDR3 loop reads CASSYVVQPSSWELQETQYF. CDR3 sequence (DNA): TGTGCCAGCAGCTACGTCGTCCAGCCCAGTTCATGGGAGCTACAAGAGACCCAGTACTTC. The chain carries TRBV11-3 and TRBJ2-5; D may be TRBD2 (5 bases). The CDR3 is 20 residues long. Looked up from germline, CDR1 is SGHNT and CDR2 is YENEEA. The V and J ends lost 4 bases and 2 bases respectively, with 29 bases between them.

Only one count was recorded for this clone. The V and J genes are TRBV29-1 and TRBJ1-5; D may be TRBD1 (5 bases). Trimming took 5 bases from V and 3 from J, leaving 17 bases between them. Germline CDR1 and CDR2: SQVTM and ANQGSEA. The CDR3 runs 15 residues. CDR3 bases: TGCAGCGTTAACGCCCGACAGCGCTACAATCAGCCCCAGCATTTT. This codes for CSVNARQRYNQPQHF.

With regard to this clone: Other DNA sequences within the sample encode an identical CDR3. The chain joins TRBV9 to TRBJ1-1, with D unclear. Germline values: CDR1 SGDLS, CDR2 YYNGEE. The ends were cut back, 2 bases at V and 1 base at J, with 9 bases in the middle. The CDR3 has 14 amino acids. The CDR3 reads CASSVGVGNTEAFF. CDR3 bases: TGTGCCAGCAGCGTCGGGGTCGGGAACACTGAAGCTTTCTTT.

The rearrangement joins TRBV11-3 to TRBJ2-1; 15 bases map to TRBD2. Germline trimming cut 5 bases from V and 6 bases from J; bases unmatched to any gene: 8. The CDR3 is 17 residues long. Germline assignment: CDR1 SGHNT and CDR2 YENEEA. The CDR3 DNA sequence: TGTGCCAGCAGCGCCGGACTAGCGGGAGGGCCAATCAATGAGCAGTTCTTC. It yields the protein CASSAGLAGGPINEQFF.

This clone was seen once. The genes are TRBV7-8 and TRBJ2-1; 7 bases match TRBD1. This CDR3 has 16 residues. Germline CDR1 is SGHVS and CDR2 is FQNEAQ. V was pared by 5 bases and J by 3 bases, with 10 bases of the junction left unmatched. The CDR3 coding sequence is TGTGCCAGCAGCCCACGGGCAGGGGGATACTACAATGAGCAGTTCTTC. Amino acids: CASSPRAGGYYNEQFF. The complete variable domain, with remaining parts taken from reference TRBV7-8 and TRBJ2-1, reads GAGVSQSPRYKVAKRGQDVALRCDPISGHVSLFWYQQALGQGPEFLTYFQNEAQLDKSGLPSDRFFAERPEGSVSTLKIQRTQQEDSAVYLCASSPRAGGYYNEQFFGPGTRLTVL.

J is TRBJ1-2 and V is TRBV24-1; D may be TRBD1 (6 bases). Germline-derived CDR1 and CDR2 are KGHDR and SFDVKD. This CDR3 is 13 amino acids long. Trimming removed 1 base from V and 8 bases from J, with 10 bases in between. CDR3 in DNA: TGTGCCACCAGTGATTTAGGGGGGGTCGGCTACACCTTC. Protein: CATSDLGGVGYTF.

This clone has a handful of counts. The genes are TRBV6-1 and TRBJ1-2; tentative D call: TRBD1 (6 bases). The germline V gene encodes CDR1 MNHNS and CDR2 SASEGT. V was pared by 0 bases and J by 5 bases, with 19 bases between. The CDR3 extends over 17 amino acids. The chain's CDR3 is CASSEAVTGIGQYGYTF. Written as DNA, the CDR3 is TGTGCCAGCAGTGAAGCTGTTACTGGGATCGGACAGTATGGCTACACCTTC.

The rearrangement links TRBV9 to TRBJ2-5; 8 positions match TRBD2. The ends lost 4 bases at V and 2 bases at J; junction bases unmatched: 4. This CDR3 has 14 amino acids. The germline V gene has CDR1 SGDLS and CDR2 YYNGEE. The CDR3 spells CASSQSGGQETQYF. CDR3 nucleotide sequence: TGTGCCAGCAGCCAAAGCGGGGGTCAAGAGACCCAGTACTTC.

The rearrangement links TRBV5-4 to TRBJ2-7; 12 nucleotides align to TRBD2. Germline CDR1 SGHNT, CDR2 YYREEE (reference sequence). The V and J ends lost 3 bases and 2 bases, in that order; junction bases with no gene match: 3. This CDR3 has 15 amino acids. The CDR3 spells CASSSRTSGTYEQYF. The CDR3 DNA sequence: TGTGCCAGCAGCTCACGGACTAGCGGGACCTACGAGCAGTACTTC.

The rearrangement links TRBV4-1 to TRBJ2-7, with a possible D match to TRBD1 (6 bases). Between the trimmed V and J ends, which lost 2 bases and 6 bases, there was a span of 11 bases. The V gene's germline CDR1 is MGHRA and CDR2 YSYEKL. The CDR3 consists of 13 residues. The DNA of the CDR3 is TGCGCCAGCAGCCAAACAGGGATTGGCGAGCAGTACTTC. Translation: CASSQTGIGEQYF.

The chain uses TRBV5-1 and TRBJ1-1; unclear D gene. There are 14 residues in the CDR3. CDR1 is SGHRS, CDR2 YFSETQ, per germline. V lost 4 bases and J 5 bases, leaving 15 bases between the germline ends. As DNA, the CDR3 is TGCGCCAGCAGCGTCACACCAGGTGGGACTGAAGCTTTCTTT. Translation: CASSVTPGGTEAFF.

The CDR3 DNA is TGCAGTGCTAGTCCCGGGACTAGCGGTACAGATACGCAGTATTTT. It translates to CSASPGTSGTDTQYF. The chain is built from TRBV20-1 and TRBJ2-3; 11 positions match TRBD2. J gave up 3 bases and V 3 bases, and 5 bases lay outside the gene matches. The length of the CDR3 is 15 residues. From germline, CDR1 is DFQATT and CDR2 SNEGSKA (reference sequence).

V and J are TRBV5-1 and TRBJ1-1; no clear D gene. V was clipped by 4 bases and J by 1 base, with 8 bases between them. The CDR3 contains 13 residues. Per germline, CDR1 SGHRS and CDR2 YFSETQ. This chain's CDR3 is CASSQTSNTEAFF. CDR3 DNA sequence: TGCGCCAGCAGCCAGACATCGAACACTGAAGCTTTCTTT.

This clone was seen just once. V and J are TRBV5-1 and TRBJ2-2, with a weak D call TRBD1 (6 bases). Germline V gene sequence: CDR1 SGHRS, CDR2 YFSETQ. The CDR3 spans 15 residues. With 1 base removed from V and 5 bases from J, the gap between germline ends came to 12 bases. The CDR3 DNA reads as TGCGCCAGCAGCTTGTTACAGGGTGGTACCGGGGAGCTGTTTTTT. This codes for CASSLLQGGTGELFF.